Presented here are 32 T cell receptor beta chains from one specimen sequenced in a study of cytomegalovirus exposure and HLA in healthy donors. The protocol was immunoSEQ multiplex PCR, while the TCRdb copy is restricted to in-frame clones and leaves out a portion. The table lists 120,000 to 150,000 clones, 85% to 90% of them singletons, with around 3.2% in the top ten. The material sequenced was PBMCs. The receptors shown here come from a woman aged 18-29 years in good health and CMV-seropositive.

The CDR3 spells CASKDGDTGELFF. In DNA, the CDR3 is TGTGCCAGCAAAGACGGAGACACCGGGGAGCTGTTTTTT. The chain employs TRBV9 and TRBJ2-2, with no clear D. Trimming left V 6 bases short and J 3 bases short, with 9 bases between. This CDR3 is built from 13 residues. Germline assignment: CDR1 SGDLS and CDR2 YYNGEE.

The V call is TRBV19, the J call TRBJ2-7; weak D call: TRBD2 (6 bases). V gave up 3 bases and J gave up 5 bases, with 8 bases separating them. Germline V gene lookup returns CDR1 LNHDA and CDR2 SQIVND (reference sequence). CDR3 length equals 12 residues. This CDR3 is CASSMEGDEQYF. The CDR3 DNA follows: TGTGCCAGTAGTATGGAGGGAGACGAGCAGTACTTC.

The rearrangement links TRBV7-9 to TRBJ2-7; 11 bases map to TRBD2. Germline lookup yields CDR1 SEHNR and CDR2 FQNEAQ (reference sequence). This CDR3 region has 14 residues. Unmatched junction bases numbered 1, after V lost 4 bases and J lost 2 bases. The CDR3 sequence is CASSYSGRAYEQYF. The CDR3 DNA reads TGTGCCAGCAGCTATAGCGGGAGGGCCTACGAGCAGTACTTC.

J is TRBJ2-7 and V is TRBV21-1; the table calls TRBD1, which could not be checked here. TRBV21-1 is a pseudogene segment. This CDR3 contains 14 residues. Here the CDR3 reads CASSKGNRAYEQYF. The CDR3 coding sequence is TGTGCCAGCAGCAAAGGTAACAGAGCCTACGAGCAGTACTTC.

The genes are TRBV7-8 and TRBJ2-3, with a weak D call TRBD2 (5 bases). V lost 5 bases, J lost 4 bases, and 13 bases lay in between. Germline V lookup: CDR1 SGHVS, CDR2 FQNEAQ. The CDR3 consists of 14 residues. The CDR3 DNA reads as TGTGCCAGCAGCGATCTCGCGGGCGCAGATACGCAGTATTTT. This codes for CASSDLAGADTQYF.

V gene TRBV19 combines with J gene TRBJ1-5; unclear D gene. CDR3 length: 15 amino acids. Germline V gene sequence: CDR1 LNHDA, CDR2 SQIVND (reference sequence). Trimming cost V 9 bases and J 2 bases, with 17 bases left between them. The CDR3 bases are TGTGCCAGCATCGGGATAGGGTGGGGCAATCAGCCCCAGCATTTT. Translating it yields CASIGIGWGNQPQHF. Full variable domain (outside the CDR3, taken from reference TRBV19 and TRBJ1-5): DGGITQSPKYLFRKEGQNVTLSCEQNLNHDAMYWYRQDPGQGLRLIYYSQIVNDFQKGDIAEGYSVSREKKESFPLTVTSAQKNPTAFYLCASIGIGWGNQPQHFGDGTRLSIL.

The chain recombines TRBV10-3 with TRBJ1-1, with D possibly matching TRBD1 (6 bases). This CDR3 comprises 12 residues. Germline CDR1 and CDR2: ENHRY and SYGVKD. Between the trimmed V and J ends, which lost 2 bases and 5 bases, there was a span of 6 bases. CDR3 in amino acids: CAISEDRTEAFF. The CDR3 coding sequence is TGTGCCATCAGTGAGGACAGGACTGAAGCTTTCTTT.

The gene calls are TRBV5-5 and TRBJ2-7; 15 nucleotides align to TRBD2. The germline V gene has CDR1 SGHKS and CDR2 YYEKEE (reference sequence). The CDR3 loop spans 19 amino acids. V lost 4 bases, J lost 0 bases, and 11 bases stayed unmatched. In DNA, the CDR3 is TGTGCCAGCAGCGGATCCGGGACTAGCGGGAGGCGAAGCTCCTACGAGCAGTACTTC. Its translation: CASSGSGTSGRRSSYEQYF.

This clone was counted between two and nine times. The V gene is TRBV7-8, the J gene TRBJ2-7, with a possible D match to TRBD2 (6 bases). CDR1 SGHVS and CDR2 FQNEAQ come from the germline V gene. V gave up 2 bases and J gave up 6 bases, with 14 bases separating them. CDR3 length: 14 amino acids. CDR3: CASSLYGSGAEQYF. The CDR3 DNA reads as TGTGCCAGCAGCTTATACGGGAGTGGTGCCGAGCAGTACTTC.

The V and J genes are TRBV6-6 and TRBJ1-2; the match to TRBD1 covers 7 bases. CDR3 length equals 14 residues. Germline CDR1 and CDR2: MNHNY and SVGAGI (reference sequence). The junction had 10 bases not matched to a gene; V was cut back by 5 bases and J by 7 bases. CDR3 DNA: TGTGCCAGCAGTCGACAGGGACAGAAGTTTGGCTACACCTTC. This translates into CASSRQGQKFGYTF.

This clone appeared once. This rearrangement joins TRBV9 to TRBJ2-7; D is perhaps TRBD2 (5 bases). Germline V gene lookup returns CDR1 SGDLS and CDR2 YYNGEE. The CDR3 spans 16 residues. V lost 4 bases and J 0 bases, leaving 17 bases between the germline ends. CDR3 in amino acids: CASSPRDSESSYEQYF. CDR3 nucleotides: TGTGCCAGCAGCCCACGGGATAGCGAAAGCTCCTACGAGCAGTACTTC. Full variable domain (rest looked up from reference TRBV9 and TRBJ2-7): DSGVTQTPKHLITATGQRVTLRCSPRSGDLSVYWYQQSLDQGLQFLIQYYNGEERAKGNILERFSAQQFPDLHSELNLSSLELGDSALYFCASSPRDSESSYEQYFGPGTRLTVT.

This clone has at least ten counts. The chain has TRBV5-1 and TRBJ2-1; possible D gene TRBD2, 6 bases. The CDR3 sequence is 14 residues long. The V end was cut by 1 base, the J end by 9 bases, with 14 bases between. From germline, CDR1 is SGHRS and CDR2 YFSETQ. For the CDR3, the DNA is TGCGCCAGCAGCTTGTACGGGGACTCCAGTGAGCAGTTCTTC. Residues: CASSLYGDSSEQFF.

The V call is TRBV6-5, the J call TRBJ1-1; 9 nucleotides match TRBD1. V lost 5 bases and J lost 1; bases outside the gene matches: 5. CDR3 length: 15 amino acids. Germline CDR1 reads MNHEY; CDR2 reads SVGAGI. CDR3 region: CASSPGQGTNTEAFF. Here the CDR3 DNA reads TGTGCCAGCAGTCCTGGACAGGGGACGAACACTGAAGCTTTCTTT.

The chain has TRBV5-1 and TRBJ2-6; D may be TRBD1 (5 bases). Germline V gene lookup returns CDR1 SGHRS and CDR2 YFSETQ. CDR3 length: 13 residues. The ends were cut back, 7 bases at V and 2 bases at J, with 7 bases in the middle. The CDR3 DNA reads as TGCGCCAGCTACAGGCCTGGGGCCAACGTCCTGACTTTC. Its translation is CASYRPGANVLTF. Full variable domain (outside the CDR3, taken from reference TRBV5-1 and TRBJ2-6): KAGVTQTPRYLIKTRGQQVTLSCSPISGHRSVSWYQQTPGQGLQFLFEYFSETQRNKGNFPGRFSGRQFSNSRSEMNVSTLELGDSALYLCASYRPGANVLTFGAGSRLTVL.

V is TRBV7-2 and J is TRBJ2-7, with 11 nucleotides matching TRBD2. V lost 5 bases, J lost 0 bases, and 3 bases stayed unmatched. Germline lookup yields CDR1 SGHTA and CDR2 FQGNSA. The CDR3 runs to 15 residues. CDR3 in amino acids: CASSMTSGASYEQYF. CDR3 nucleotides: TGTGCCAGCAGCATGACTAGCGGGGCCTCCTACGAGCAGTACTTC.

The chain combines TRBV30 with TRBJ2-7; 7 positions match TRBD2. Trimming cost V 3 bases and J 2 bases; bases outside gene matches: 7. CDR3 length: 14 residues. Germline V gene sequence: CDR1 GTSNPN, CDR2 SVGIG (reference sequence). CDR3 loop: CAWRKNGRPYEQYF. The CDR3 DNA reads TGTGCCTGGAGAAAGAACGGGAGGCCCTACGAGCAGTACTTC.

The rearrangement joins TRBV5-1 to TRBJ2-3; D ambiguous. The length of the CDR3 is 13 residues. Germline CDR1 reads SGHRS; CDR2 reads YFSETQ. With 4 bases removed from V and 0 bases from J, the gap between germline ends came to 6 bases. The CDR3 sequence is CASSEASTDTQYF. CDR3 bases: TGCGCCAGCAGCGAAGCTAGCACAGATACGCAGTATTTT. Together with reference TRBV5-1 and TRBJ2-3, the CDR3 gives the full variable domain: KAGVTQTPRYLIKTRGQQVTLSCSPISGHRSVSWYQQTPGQGLQFLFEYFSETQRNKGNFPGRFSGRQFSNSRSEMNVSTLELGDSALYLCASSEASTDTQYFGPGTRLTVL.

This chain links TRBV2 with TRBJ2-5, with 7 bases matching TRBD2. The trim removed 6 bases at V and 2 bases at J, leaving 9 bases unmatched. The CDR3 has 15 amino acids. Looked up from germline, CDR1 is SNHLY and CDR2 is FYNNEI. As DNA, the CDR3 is TGTGCCAGCAGGGAGTTTCAGCGGGGTCAAGAGACCCAGTACTTC. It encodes CASREFQRGQETQYF. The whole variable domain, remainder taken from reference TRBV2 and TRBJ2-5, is EPEVTQTPSHQVTQMGQEVILRCVPISNHLYFYWYRQILGQKVEFLVSFYNNEISEKSEIFDDQFSVERPDGSNFTLKIRSTKLEDSAMYFCASREFQRGQETQYFGPGTRLLVL.

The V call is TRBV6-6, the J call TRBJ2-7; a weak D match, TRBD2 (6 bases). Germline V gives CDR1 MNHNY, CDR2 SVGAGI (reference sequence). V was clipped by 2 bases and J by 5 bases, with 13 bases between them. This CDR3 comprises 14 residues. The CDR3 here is CASSYARRDDEQYF. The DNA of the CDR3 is TGTGCCAGCAGTTACGCCCGGCGGGACGACGAGCAGTACTTC.

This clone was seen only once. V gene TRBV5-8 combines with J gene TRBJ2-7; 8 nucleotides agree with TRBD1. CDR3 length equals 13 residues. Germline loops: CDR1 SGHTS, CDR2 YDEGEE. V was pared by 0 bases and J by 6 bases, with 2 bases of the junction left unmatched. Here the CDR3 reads CASSLGQGFEQYF. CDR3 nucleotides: TGTGCCAGCAGCTTGGGACAGGGGTTCGAGCAGTACTTC.

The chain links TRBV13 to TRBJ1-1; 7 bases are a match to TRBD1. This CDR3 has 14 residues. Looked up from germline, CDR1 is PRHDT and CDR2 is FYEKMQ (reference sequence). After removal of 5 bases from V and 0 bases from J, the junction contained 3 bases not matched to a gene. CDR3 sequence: CASSTTGMNTEAFF. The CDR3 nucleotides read TGTGCCAGCAGCACGACAGGGATGAACACTGAAGCTTTCTTT.

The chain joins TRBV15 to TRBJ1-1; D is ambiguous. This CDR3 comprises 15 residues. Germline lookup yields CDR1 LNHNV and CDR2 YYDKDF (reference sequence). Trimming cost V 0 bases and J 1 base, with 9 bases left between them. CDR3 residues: CATSRDWEGNTEAFF. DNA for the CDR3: TGTGCCACCAGCAGAGATTGGGAGGGGAACACTGAAGCTTTCTTT.

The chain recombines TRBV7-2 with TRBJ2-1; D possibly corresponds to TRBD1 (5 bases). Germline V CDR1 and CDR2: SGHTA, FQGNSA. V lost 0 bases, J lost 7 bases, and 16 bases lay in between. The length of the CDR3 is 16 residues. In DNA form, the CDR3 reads TGTGCCAGCAGCTTAGCGGTAGGGGCTTTGGGAAATGAGCAGTTCTTC. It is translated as CASSLAVGALGNEQFF. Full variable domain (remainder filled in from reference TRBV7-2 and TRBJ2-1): GAGVSQSPSNKVTEKGKDVELRCDPISGHTALYWYRQSLGQGLEFLIYFQGNSAPDKSGLPSDRFSAERTGGSVSTLTIQRTQQEDSAVYLCASSLAVGALGNEQFFGPGTRLTVL.

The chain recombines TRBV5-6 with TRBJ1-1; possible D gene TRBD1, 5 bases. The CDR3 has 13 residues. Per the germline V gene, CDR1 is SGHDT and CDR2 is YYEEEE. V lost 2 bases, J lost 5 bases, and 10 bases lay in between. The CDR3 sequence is CASSLRGGTEAFF. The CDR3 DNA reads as TGTGCCAGCAGCTTAAGGGGTGGAACTGAAGCTTTCTTT.

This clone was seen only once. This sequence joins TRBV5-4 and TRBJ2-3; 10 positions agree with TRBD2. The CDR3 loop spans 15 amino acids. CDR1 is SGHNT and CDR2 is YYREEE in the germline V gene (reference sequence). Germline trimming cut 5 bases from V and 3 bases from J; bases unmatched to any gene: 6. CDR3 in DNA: TGTGCCAGCAGATTACTAGCGGGATCGACAGATACGCAGTATTTT. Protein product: CASRLLAGSTDTQYF.

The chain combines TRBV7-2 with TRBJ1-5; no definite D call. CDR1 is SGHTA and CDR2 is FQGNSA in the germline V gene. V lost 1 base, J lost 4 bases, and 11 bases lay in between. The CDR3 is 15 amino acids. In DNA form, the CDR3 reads TGTGCCAGCAGCTTAGTTGTAGGGAGTAATCAGCCCCAGCATTTT. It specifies CASSLVVGSNQPQHF.

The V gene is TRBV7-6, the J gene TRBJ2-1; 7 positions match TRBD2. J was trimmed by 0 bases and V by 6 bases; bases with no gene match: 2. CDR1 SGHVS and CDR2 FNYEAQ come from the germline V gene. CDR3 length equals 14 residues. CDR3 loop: CASSGGSSYNEQFF. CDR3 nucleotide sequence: TGTGCCAGCAGTGGCGGGAGCTCCTACAATGAGCAGTTCTTC.

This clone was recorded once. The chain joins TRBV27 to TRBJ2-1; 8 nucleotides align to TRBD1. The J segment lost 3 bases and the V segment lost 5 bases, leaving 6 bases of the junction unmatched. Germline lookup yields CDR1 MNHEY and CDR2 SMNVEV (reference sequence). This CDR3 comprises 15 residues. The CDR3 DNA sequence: TGTGCCAGCAGTCCGGACAGGGTAGACTACAATGAGCAGTTCTTC. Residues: CASSPDRVDYNEQFF.

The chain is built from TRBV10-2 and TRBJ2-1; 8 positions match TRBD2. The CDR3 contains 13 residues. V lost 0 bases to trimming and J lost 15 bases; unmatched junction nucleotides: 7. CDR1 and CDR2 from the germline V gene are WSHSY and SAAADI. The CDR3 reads CASSESPRTSRFF. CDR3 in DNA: TGCGCCAGCAGTGAGTCACCGAGGACTAGCAGGTTCTTC.

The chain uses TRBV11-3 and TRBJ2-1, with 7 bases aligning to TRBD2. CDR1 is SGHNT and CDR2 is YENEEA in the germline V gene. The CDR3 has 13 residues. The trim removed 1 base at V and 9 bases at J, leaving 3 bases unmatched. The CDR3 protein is CASSLGTRSEQFF. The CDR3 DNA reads TGTGCCAGCAGCTTAGGGACTAGAAGTGAGCAGTTCTTC.

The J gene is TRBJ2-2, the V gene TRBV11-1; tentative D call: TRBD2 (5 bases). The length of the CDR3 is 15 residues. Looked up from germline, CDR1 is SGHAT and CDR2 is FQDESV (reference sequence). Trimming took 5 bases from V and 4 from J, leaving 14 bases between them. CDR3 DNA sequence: TGTGCCAGCAGCCGTGACGGGGTGGGCACCGGGGAGCTGTTTTTT. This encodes CASSRDGVGTGELFF.

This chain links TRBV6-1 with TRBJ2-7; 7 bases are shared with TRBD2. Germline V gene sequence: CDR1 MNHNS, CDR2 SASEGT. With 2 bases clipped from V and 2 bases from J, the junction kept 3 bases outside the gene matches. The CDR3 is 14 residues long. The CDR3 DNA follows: TGTGCCAGCAGTGAATCGGGGGGTCCCTACGAGCAGTACTTC. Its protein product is CASSESGGPYEQYF.